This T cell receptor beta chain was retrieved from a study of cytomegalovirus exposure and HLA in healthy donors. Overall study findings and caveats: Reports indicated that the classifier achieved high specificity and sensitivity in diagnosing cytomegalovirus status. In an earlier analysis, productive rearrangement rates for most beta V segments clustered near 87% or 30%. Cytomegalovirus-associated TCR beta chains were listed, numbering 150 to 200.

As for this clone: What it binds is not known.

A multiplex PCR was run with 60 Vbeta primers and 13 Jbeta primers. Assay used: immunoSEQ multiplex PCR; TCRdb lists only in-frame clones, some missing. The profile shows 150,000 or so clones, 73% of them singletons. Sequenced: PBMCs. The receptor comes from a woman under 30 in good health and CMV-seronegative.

Here the CDR3 DNA reads TGCGCCAGCAGCTTGGCCGGACAGGGGCACACCGGGGAGCTGTTTTTT. It specifies CASSLAGQGHTGELFF. This chain joins TRBV5-1 and TRBJ2-2, with 9 bases matching TRBD1. The CDR3 has 16 amino acids. In germline, CDR1 is SGHRS, CDR2 YFSETQ. Trimming removed 0 bases from V and 3 bases from J; junction bases left unmatched: 3.